The present T cell receptor (beta chain) was sequenced within a study of blood T cells in healthy people across ages. The overall study: Template switching captured about one barcoded beta molecule per two T cells.

Combining a sample-barcoded 5' primer with a J-beta primer mix, a second PCR ran for about 7 to 12 cycles. TCRdb redid the calling of the 5' RACE reads with MiXCR, one entry per CDR3 protein. The sample has around 900,000 distinct CDR3 sequences; roughly 51% are singletons. On this clonotype itself: What it binds is not known.

General study points: Donors of long life had a larger count of naive CD4+ cells and greater diversity than aged donors. Unsorted PBMC input precluded a conclusive naive versus antigen-experienced comparison.

The sequenced material came from blood. This clonotype was obtained from a woman aged 55-70 years in good health.

In DNA form, the CDR3 reads TGTGCCAGCAGCCGGACAGGGTCTAACGGGGAGCTGTTTTTT. This encodes CASSRTGSNGELFF. The chain has TRBV6-1 and TRBJ2-2, with TRBD1 identical over 8 bases. CDR1 is MNHNS and CDR2 is SASEGT in the germline V gene. Unmatched junction bases numbered 7, after V lost 6 bases and J lost 7 bases. The CDR3 length is 14 residues.